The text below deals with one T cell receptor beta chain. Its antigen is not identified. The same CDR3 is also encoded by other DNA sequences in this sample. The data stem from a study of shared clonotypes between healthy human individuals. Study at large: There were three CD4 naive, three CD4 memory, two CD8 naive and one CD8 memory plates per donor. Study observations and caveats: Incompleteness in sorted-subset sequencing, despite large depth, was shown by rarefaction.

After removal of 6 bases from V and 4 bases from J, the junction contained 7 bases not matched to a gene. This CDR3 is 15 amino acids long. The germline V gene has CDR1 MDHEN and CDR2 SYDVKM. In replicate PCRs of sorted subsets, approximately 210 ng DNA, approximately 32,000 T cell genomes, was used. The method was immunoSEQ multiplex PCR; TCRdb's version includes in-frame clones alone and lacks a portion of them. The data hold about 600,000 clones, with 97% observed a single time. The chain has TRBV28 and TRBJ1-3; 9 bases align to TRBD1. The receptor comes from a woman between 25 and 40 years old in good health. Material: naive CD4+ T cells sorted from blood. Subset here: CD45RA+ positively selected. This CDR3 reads CASSLGGTGGNTIYF. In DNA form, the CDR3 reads TGTGCCAGCAGCCTAGGGGGGACAGGGGGAAACACCATATATTTT.